A selection of T cell receptor beta chains follows, all from one sample in a study of identical twins. MiXCR, run by TCRdb on the 5' RACE reads, gives a single entry per CDR3 protein. Of 700,000 or so distinct CDR3 sequences listed, 8.6% are singletons. The data were also submitted as part of a second study, on yellow fever vaccine responses in identical twins.

The sample comprised PBMCs. The receptors were gathered from a woman aged 18-35 years in good health. Each CDR3 is given with its conserved first and last residue. D genes are given only for firm matches. For some rows the clone size is stated as once, few or many, or as a class when expanded; others skip it.

.,TRBV25-1,TRBJ1-1,15,.,CASSESQGLSTEAFF,TGTGCCAGCAGTGAATCGCAGGGGCTGAGCACTGAAGCTTTCTTT
.,TRBV29-1,TRBJ2-1,11,.,CSVAGPNEQFF,TGCAGCGTTGCAGGGCCGAATGAGCAGTTCTTC
.,TRBV7-8,TRBJ1-5,17,few,CASSLALWDGLGQPQHF,TGTGCCAGCAGCTTAGCTTTGTGGGACGGCCTCGGTCAGCCCCAGCATTTT
.,TRBV20-1,TRBJ2-5,12,few,CSATDRRETQYF,TGCAGTGCTACGGACCGGCGAGAGACCCAGTACTTC
.,TRBV6-1,TRBJ2-3,13,.,CASRLSGTDTQYF,TGTGCCAGCAGACTATCAGGCACAGATACGCAGTATTTT
.,TRBV3-1,TRBJ2-3,13,few,CASSQVLPDTQYF,TGTGCCAGCAGCCAAGTTCTCCCAGATACGCAGTATTTT
.,TRBV28,TRBJ1-5,11,.,CASSFYGAQHF,TGTGCCAGCAGTTTTTATGGGGCCCAGCATTTT
.,TRBV7-6,TRBJ2-6,18,many,CASSLGPIQGHGANVLTF,TGTGCCAGCAGCTTAGGGCCCATACAGGGTCACGGGGCCAACGTCCTGACTTTC
TRBD2,TRBV29-1,TRBJ2-7,13,few,CSVQRLAGHEQYF,TGCAGCGTTCAGAGACTAGCCGGCCACGAGCAGTACTTC
TRBD1,TRBV24-1,TRBJ2-2,19,few,CATSDFLGQGGLNTGELFF,TGTGCCACCAGTGATTTCTTAGGACAGGGCGGTTTGAACACCGGGGAGCTGTTTTTT
TRBD2,TRBV20-1,TRBJ2-2,16,few,CSAPLAGRTNTGELFF,TGCAGTGCGCCACTAGCGGGGCGAACGAACACCGGGGAGCTGTTTTTT